The 23 T cell receptor beta chains presented below share a single source sample, sequenced in a study of response to subunit inactivated influenza vaccine. TCRdb processed the RT-PCR reads anew with MiXCR; each CDR3 protein has one entry. The table lists hundreds of thousands of distinct CDR3 sequences, around 10% of them singletons. This sample was also put to use in a study of T cells expressing NK-cell markers. Per that study: UMIs were included in TCR beta cDNA generated by 5'RACE template switching.

The sequencing here drew on PBMCs from blood, taken on the day of vaccination. The receptors were sampled from a man between 45 and 60 years old who received an inactivated influenza vaccine.

At least ten counts were recorded for this clonotype. The chain joins TRBV27 to TRBJ2-1; 8 nucleotides agree with TRBD2. V shed 5 bases and J 6 bases; nucleotides not matched to a gene: 9. The CDR3 totals 15 residues. Per the germline V gene, CDR1 is MNHEY and CDR2 is SMNVEV (reference sequence). The CDR3 here is CASSHGTRPINEQFF. The CDR3, as DNA: TGTGCCAGCAGTCACGGGACTAGACCAATCAATGAGCAGTTCTTC.

In this sample, this clonotype turned up many times. The chain combines TRBV12-3 or TRBV12-4 with TRBJ1-1; TRBD1 matches 8 bases. Unmatched junction bases numbered 6, after V lost 5 bases and J lost 4 bases. The CDR3 is 14 residues long. As DNA, the CDR3 is TGTGCCAGCAGTCTCACAACAGGGGGCACTGAAGCTTTCTTT. Its translation is CASSLTTGGTEAFF.

This clonotype was seen more than once but under ten times. The chain employs TRBV21-1 and TRBJ1-1; the table assigns TRBD1, which was not confirmed against the DNA. TRBV21-1 is a pseudogene. The CDR3 has 16 amino acids. Here the CDR3 reads CASSNSPTRTNTEAFF. In nucleotides, the CDR3 is TGTGCCAGCAGCAATTCCCCCACCCGGACAAACACTGAAGCTTTCTTT.

There are many counts of this clonotype. The chain combines TRBV12-3 or TRBV12-4 with TRBJ2-1; 11 bases map to TRBD2. The CDR3 length is 16 residues. V shed 6 bases, J shed 1 base, and the junction held 5 bases outside the gene matches. The chain's CDR3 is CASSRSGGVSYNEQFF. Here the CDR3 DNA reads TGTGCCAGCAGCCGTAGCGGGGGGGTTTCCTACAATGAGCAGTTCTTC.

This clonotype came up a few times. V is TRBV7-2 and J is TRBJ2-2; 9 bases align to TRBD2. The CDR3 is made up of 14 amino acids. Trimming cost V 7 bases and J 5 bases; bases outside gene matches: 5. From germline, CDR1 is SGHTA and CDR2 FQGNSA. CDR3 coding DNA: TGTGCCAGCAAATCGGCGGGGGGGACCGGGGAGCTGTTTTTT. It specifies CASKSAGGTGELFF. Drawing the rest from reference TRBV7-2 and TRBJ2-2, the complete variable domain is GAGVSQSPSNKVTEKGKDVELRCDPISGHTALYWYRQSLGQGLEFLIYFQGNSAPDKSGLPSDRFSAERTGGSVSTLTIQRTQQEDSAVYLCASKSAGGTGELFFGEGSRLTVL.

The chain recombines TRBV4-2 with TRBJ2-7; 9 bases match TRBD1. CDR3 size: 16 residues. The junction had 6 bases not matched to a gene; V was cut back by 2 bases and J by 1 base. CDR1 is LGHNA, CDR2 YNFKEQ, per germline. CDR3 protein: CASSQSGTGSSYEQYF. The CDR3 DNA is TGTGCCAGCAGCCAATCCGGGACAGGGAGTTCCTACGAGCAGTACTTC.

J is TRBJ2-7 and V is TRBV2; TRBD1 matches at 8 bases. Per the germline V gene, CDR1 is SNHLY and CDR2 is FYNNEI. V lost 7 bases and J lost 0; bases outside the gene matches: 5. The CDR3 runs 14 residues. The CDR3 DNA is TGTGCCAGCAATCCGACAGGGGACTCCTACGAGCAGTACTTC. It is translated as CASNPTGDSYEQYF. The variable domain in full, with the rest retrieved from reference TRBV2 and TRBJ2-7, is EPEVTQTPSHQVTQMGQEVILRCVPISNHLYFYWYRQILGQKVEFLVSFYNNEISEKSEIFDDQFSVERPDGSNFTLKIRSTKLEDSAMYFCASNPTGDSYEQYFGPGTRLTVT.

This chain uses TRBV6-5 with TRBJ1-2, with TRBD1 matching 10 bases. The length of the CDR3 is 14 residues. V dropped 3 bases and J dropped 8; count of bases not matched to a gene: 6. CDR1 and CDR2 from the germline V gene are MNHEY and SVGAGI. The CDR3 sequence: CASSYFGGQGGYTF. CDR3 DNA sequence: TGTGCCAGCAGTTATTTTGGGGGACAGGGGGGCTACACCTTC.

To note about this clonotype: A clone one base away is much larger, so this may be a read error. The V gene is TRBV20-1, the J gene TRBJ1-3; D unclear. CDR1 and CDR2 (germline): DFQATT, SNEGSKA (reference sequence). This CDR3 contains 11 residues. CDR3 sequence (DNA): TGCAGTGTAAACTCAGGAAACACCATAGATTTT. Translation: CSVNSGNTIDF.

Only a few counts were recorded for this clonotype. The CDR3 loop is CSASRLAQETQYF. The CDR3 nucleotides read TGCAGTGCATCTCGGCTAGCTCAAGAGACCCAGTACTTC. J is TRBJ2-5 and V is TRBV20-1, with a tentative D call TRBD2 (5 bases). V was shortened by 6 bases and J by 2 bases, with 13 bases between the two germline ends. Germline V gives CDR1 DFQATT, CDR2 SNEGSKA (reference sequence). CDR3 length equals 13 residues.

The chain recombines TRBV11-2 with TRBJ2-3; 8 bases match TRBD2. V shed 1 base and J 3 bases; nucleotides not matched to a gene: 9. Germline CDR1 and CDR2: SGHAT and FQNNGV. There are 17 residues in the CDR3. CDR3 sequence reads: CASSLGRIAGWTDTQYF. CDR3 in DNA: TGTGCCAGCAGCTTAGGAAGAATAGCGGGATGGACAGATACGCAGTATTTT.

The sample holds a few counts of this clonotype. The chain employs TRBV4-3 and TRBJ2-3; D uncertain. In germline, CDR1 is LGHNA, CDR2 YSLEER. Trimming took 0 bases from V and 4 from J, leaving 26 bases between them. This CDR3 is built from 20 residues. For the CDR3, the DNA is TGCGCCAGCAGCCAAGACCGACAATCATTCGGGCGGTTGGTGTCAGATACGCAGTATTTT. This sequence encodes CASSQDRQSFGRLVSDTQYF.

This clonotype was counted a few times. V and J are TRBV20-1 and TRBJ2-1; no clear D. Trimming removed 6 bases at V and 10 bases at J, with 16 bases between. The CDR3 is 12 residues long. The V gene's germline CDR1 is DFQATT and CDR2 SNEGSKA (reference sequence). The CDR3, as DNA: TGCAGTGCCTCAGACACGTCGGAAGAGCAGTTCTTC. This gives the protein CSASDTSEEQFF.

This clonotype was observed at least ten times. This chain connects TRBV7-2 to TRBJ2-5; TRBD2 matches 7 bases. Trimming at V came to 5 bases and at J to 5 bases, leaving 11 bases not matched to a gene. Germline assignment: CDR1 SGHTA and CDR2 FQGNSA. There are 15 residues in the CDR3. The DNA for the CDR3 is TGTGCCAGCAGCAGAGGGAGGGCTAGCGGCGAGACCCAGTACTTC. Amino acids: CASSRGRASGETQYF.

This clonotype has just a few counts. This sequence joins TRBV7-9 and TRBJ1-2; possibly TRBD1 for D (5 bases). CDR1 and CDR2 (germline): SEHNR, FQNEAQ (reference sequence). Trimming left V 8 bases short and J 1 base short, with 17 bases between. The CDR3 is 15 amino acids. CDR3 nucleotides: TGTGCCAGCGGGCCAGACAGTTTTTTTAACTATGGCTACACCTTC. It yields the protein CASGPDSFFNYGYTF.

This chain links TRBV10-3 with TRBJ2-7; 9 bases are a match to TRBD1. This CDR3 comprises 14 residues. V was clipped by 7 bases and J by 9 bases; unmatched bases: 13. The germline V gene encodes CDR1 ENHRY and CDR2 SYGVKD. CDR3: CAITPDRGRDGQYF. The CDR3 bases are TGTGCCATCACCCCGGACAGGGGACGGGACGGGCAGTACTTC.

V is TRBV9 and J is TRBJ2-6; D not resolved. The CDR3 has 18 amino acids. From germline, CDR1 is SGDLS and CDR2 YYNGEE. The V gene lost 0 bases and the J gene lost 0 bases, with 13 bases spanning the gap. CDR3 protein: CASSVVGIGNSGANVLTF. The CDR3 DNA reads TGTGCCAGCAGCGTAGTGGGAATTGGGAACTCTGGGGCCAACGTCCTGACTTTC.

As to this clonotype: A read error may produce the germline difference seen at one junction end. This sequence joins TRBV6-5 and TRBJ2-1, with D tentatively TRBD2 (5 bases). This CDR3 contains 16 residues. Germline values: CDR1 MNHEY, CDR2 SVGAGI. The CDR3 protein is CASSYSPGYSYIEQFF. The CDR3 nucleotides are TGTGCCAGCAGTTACTCGCCGGGGTATAGCTACATTGAGCAGTTCTTC.

This clonotype has a handful of counts. The J gene is TRBJ2-4, the V gene TRBV4-3, with D hard to call. Looked up from germline, CDR1 is LGHNA and CDR2 is YSLEER. This CDR3 has 15 amino acids. Trimming removed 5 bases at V and 0 bases at J, with 11 bases between. The CDR3 DNA reads as TGCGCCAGCAGCGGAACACGACTAGCCAAAAACATTCAGTACTTC. Translating gives CASSGTRLAKNIQYF.

Only a few counts were recorded for this clonotype. V is TRBV10-3 and J is TRBJ2-4; 7 positions match TRBD1. The CDR3 totals 14 residues. Germline loops: CDR1 ENHRY, CDR2 SYGVKD. V lost 6 bases, J lost 2 bases, and 4 bases stayed unmatched. CDR3 residues: CAIRGTETKNIQYF. The DNA for the CDR3 is TGTGCCATCAGGGGGACAGAAACCAAAAACATTCAGTACTTC.

The chain is built from TRBV27 and TRBJ2-7; the match to TRBD1 covers 7 bases. The germline V gene has CDR1 MNHEY and CDR2 SMNVEV (reference sequence). CDR3 length: 12 amino acids. V shed 4 bases and J 9 bases; nucleotides not matched to a gene: 6. The DNA for the CDR3 is TGTGCCAGCAGTTACACAGGGGCAAGGCAGTACTTC. Its protein product is CASSYTGARQYF.

The rearrangement links TRBV6-2 or TRBV6-3 to TRBJ2-1; 7 bases map to TRBD2. The V gene end was trimmed by 6 bases and the J gene end by 6 bases; junction bases not matched to a gene: 11. Per the germline V gene, CDR1 is MNHEY and CDR2 is SVGEGT. This CDR3 comprises 15 residues. CDR3 protein: CASSVLGGGTNEQFF. The CDR3 coding sequence is TGTGCCAGCAGCGTCCTCGGCGGGGGAACCAATGAGCAGTTCTTC.

This clonotype was found a few times. The chain links TRBV11-2 to TRBJ2-7, with D perhaps matching TRBD1 or TRBD2 (5 bases each). Germline values: CDR1 SGHAT, CDR2 FQNNGV. The CDR3 contains 18 residues. The ends were cut back, 4 bases at V and 2 bases at J, with 24 bases in the middle. The CDR3 protein is CASSSYLTVRDATYEQYF. DNA of the CDR3: TGTGCCAGCAGCTCTTACCTCACCGTCCGGGACGCTACCTACGAGCAGTACTTC. Filled out from reference TRBV11-2 and TRBJ2-7, the complete variable domain reads EAGVAQSPRYKIIEKRQSVAFWCNPISGHATLYWYQQILGQGPKLLIQFQNNGVVDDSQLPKDRFSAERLKGVDSTLKIQPAKLEDSAVYLCASSSYLTVRDATYEQYFGPGTRLTVT.